Below, 25 T cell receptor beta chains from the same sample are listed, as sequenced in a study. MiXCR, applied by TCRdb to the RT-PCR reads, yields one record per CDR3 protein. Here the sample spans fewer than 800,000 distinct CDR3 sequences, 12% to 15% being singletons. The sample comprised memory CD4+ T cells from blood. Every receptor here comes from a female donor in good health, serving as a healthy control.

The J gene is TRBJ1-2, the V gene TRBV20-1; no firm D call. The V and J ends lost 0 bases and 0 bases respectively, with 2 bases between them. The CDR3 covers 12 residues. CDR1 and CDR2 (germline): DFQATT, SNEGSKA (reference sequence). Here the CDR3 reads CSARETNYGYTF. In DNA form, the CDR3 reads TGCAGTGCTAGAGAAACTAACTATGGCTACACCTTC.

The chain has TRBV11-3 and TRBJ2-1; the match to TRBD2 covers 8 bases. Losses at the gene ends were 2 bases for V and 7 bases for J; bases not matched to a gene: 7. CDR3 size: 15 residues. From germline, CDR1 is SGHNT and CDR2 YENEEA. This CDR3 is CASSLYQRELNEQFF. CDR3 bases: TGTGCCAGCAGCTTATACCAGCGGGAGCTGAATGAGCAGTTCTTC.

This clonotype was detected ten times or more. The chain joins TRBV27 to TRBJ2-3, with TRBD2 matching 12 bases. V was pared by 5 bases and J by 2 bases, with 11 bases of the junction left unmatched. This CDR3 contains 18 residues. Per the germline V gene, CDR1 is MNHEY and CDR2 is SMNVEV (reference sequence). In DNA, the CDR3 is TGTGCCAGCAGTCGTAGACTAGCGGGAGTGTGGTCCACAGATACGCAGTATTTT. Encoded protein: CASSRRLAGVWSTDTQYF.

The V gene is TRBV29-1, the J gene TRBJ1-3; no firm D call. Trimming cost V 5 bases and J 4 bases, with 3 bases left between them. This CDR3 region has 10 residues. The V gene's germline CDR1 is SQVTM and CDR2 ANQGSEA. CDR3 sequence: CSVLGNTIYF. CDR3 sequence (DNA): TGCAGCGTTTTGGGAAACACCATATATTTT.

This chain uses TRBV20-1 with TRBJ1-1, with D perhaps TRBD1 (5 bases). Trimming shortened V by 0 bases and J by 10 bases, and 18 bases separated the two germline ends. The CDR3 spans 14 residues. CDR1 and CDR2 (germline): DFQATT, SNEGSKA (reference sequence). The CDR3, as DNA: TGCAGTGCTAGAGATTTGAGATTAGGGGTCGGAGCTTTCTTT. Protein: CSARDLRLGVGAFF.

This clonotype was recorded a few times. The gene calls are TRBV12-3 or TRBV12-4 and TRBJ2-1, with 14 bases that match TRBD2. The CDR3 loop spans 15 amino acids. The V gene end was trimmed by 3 bases and the J gene end by 10 bases; junction bases not matched to a gene: 5. The DNA of the CDR3 is TGTGCCAGCAGTTTTCGACTAGCGGGAGGGCGAGAGCAGTTCTTC. This translates into CASSFRLAGGREQFF.

This chain links TRBV15 with TRBJ2-3; D might be TRBD1 (6 bases). Trimming stripped 1 base from V and 1 base from J, with 15 bases between. This CDR3 is 17 amino acids long. Germline values: CDR1 LNHNV, CDR2 YYDKDF (reference sequence). The CDR3 nucleotides are TGTGCCACCAGCAGAGGCAACACAGGGACCGGCACAGATACGCAGTATTTT. Its translation: CATSRGNTGTGTDTQYF.

This clonotype was found a few times. V usage is TRBV7-9 and J usage is TRBJ2-7; 11 bases fit TRBD2. V shed 5 bases and J 1 base; nucleotides not matched to a gene: 4. The CDR3 contains 15 residues. Per the germline V gene, CDR1 is SEHNR and CDR2 is FQNEAQ (reference sequence). CDR3 coding DNA: TGTGCCAGCAGCCCTAGCGGGAGGAGGTCCTACGAGCAGTACTTC. It is translated as CASSPSGRRSYEQYF.

The table lists this clonotype with a few counts. The rearrangement links TRBV12-3 or TRBV12-4 to TRBJ1-5; 7 bases line up with TRBD1. V dropped 6 bases and J dropped 4; count of bases not matched to a gene: 9. This CDR3 comprises 15 residues. The CDR3 sequence is CASRGGQEKNQPQHF. The CDR3 DNA is TGTGCCAGCAGGGGTGGACAGGAAAAAAATCAGCCCCAGCATTTT.

This clonotype was counted ten times or more. This rearrangement joins TRBV5-1 to TRBJ2-5; D possibly matches TRBD1 or TRBD2 (6 bases each). With 3 bases removed from V and 2 bases from J, the gap between germline ends came to 14 bases. Germline values: CDR1 SGHRS, CDR2 YFSETQ. The CDR3 spans 15 residues. The CDR3 is CASSSSGAQQETQYF. The DNA of the CDR3 is TGCGCCAGCAGCTCCTCGGGGGCCCAACAAGAGACCCAGTACTTC.

This clonotype was seen more than once but under ten times. The V call is TRBV6-5, the J call TRBJ2-7, with no clear D. CDR1 MNHEY and CDR2 SVGAGI come from the germline V gene. The CDR3 is 14 amino acids. Trimming shortened V by 6 bases and J by 5 bases, and 17 bases separated the two germline ends. CDR3 loop: CASSRRPGWNEQYF. The CDR3 region has the DNA TGTGCCAGCAGCCGGCGACCGGGCTGGAACGAGCAGTACTTC.

This clonotype was picked up a small number of times. This sequence joins TRBV7-6 and TRBJ1-6, with a tentative D call TRBD1 (5 bases). Germline lookup yields CDR1 SGHVS and CDR2 FNYEAQ. The CDR3 extends over 15 amino acids. Trimming pared 3 bases from V and 0 bases from J, leaving 6 bases between. The CDR3 loop reads CASSFQGSYNSPLHF. CDR3 bases: TGTGCCAGCAGCTTTCAGGGCTCCTATAATTCACCCCTCCACTTT. The entire variable domain, with the rest obtained from reference TRBV7-6 and TRBJ1-6, is as follows: GAGVSQSPRYKVTKRGQDVALRCDPISGHVSLYWYRQALGQGPEFLTYFNYEAQQDKSGLPNDRFSAERPEGSISTLTIQRTEQRDSAMYRCASSFQGSYNSPLHFGNGTRLTVT.

This clonotype was found a few times. The chain links TRBV18 to TRBJ2-3, with a tentative D call TRBD2 (6 bases). This CDR3 region has 14 residues. Germline CDR1 reads KGHSH; CDR2 reads LQKENI. V lost 0 bases, J lost 4 bases, and 8 bases lay in between. The CDR3 nucleotides are TGTGCCAGCTCACCACCATCGGGAGCAGATACGCAGTATTTT. This gives the protein CASSPPSGADTQYF. The variable domain in full, completed from reference TRBV18 and TRBJ2-3, reads NAGVMQNPRHLVRRRGQEARLRCSPMKGHSHVYWYRQLPEEGLKFMVYLQKENIIDESGMPKERFSAEFPKEGPSILRIQQVVRGDSAAYFCASSPPSGADTQYFGPGTRLTVL.

This clonotype was seen at least ten times. The chain is built from TRBV12-3 or TRBV12-4 and TRBJ1-1, with D possibly matching TRBD1 (5 bases). The CDR3 is 15 amino acids. Deletions cut 6 bases from V and 0 bases from J, with 14 bases between. CDR3: CASSLDGTVNTEAFF. In nucleotides, the CDR3 is TGTGCCAGCAGCCTGGACGGGACGGTGAACACTGAAGCTTTCTTT.

As regards this clonotype: A clone one base away is much larger, so this may be a read error. This is likely a read error, given that the CDR3 carries no conserved phenylalanine or tryptophan at its end. The chain recombines TRBV20-1 with TRBJ2-3; D is undetermined. This CDR3 spans 11 amino acids. Germline lookup yields CDR1 DFQATT and CDR2 SNEGSKA (reference sequence). V was clipped by 3 bases and J by 5 bases, with 6 bases between them. CDR3 loop: CSASSGDTQYL. DNA of the CDR3: TGCAGTGCTAGTTCGGGAGATACGCAGTATCTT.

This rearrangement joins TRBV5-1 to TRBJ1-4; D is uncertain. The ends were cut back, 1 base at V and 5 bases at J, with 9 bases in the middle. CDR3 length: 14 amino acids. Germline loops: CDR1 SGHRS, CDR2 YFSETQ. The CDR3 nucleotides are TGCGCCAGCAGCTTGCGTCCAGAGAATGAAAAACTGTTTTTT. Translating it yields CASSLRPENEKLFF. Based on the CDR3 plus reference TRBV5-1 and TRBJ1-4, the full variable domain is KAGVTQTPRYLIKTRGQQVTLSCSPISGHRSVSWYQQTPGQGLQFLFEYFSETQRNKGNFPGRFSGRQFSNSRSEMNVSTLELGDSALYLCASSLRPENEKLFFGSGTQLSVL.

This clonotype was picked up many times. The chain employs TRBV6-6 and TRBJ2-3; the D is unclear. This CDR3 has 13 residues. CDR1 is MNHNY, CDR2 SVGAGI, per germline (reference sequence). Trimming cost V 0 bases and J 6 bases, with 7 bases left between them. CDR3 residues: CASSYSGRDTQYF. CDR3 sequence (DNA): TGTGCCAGCAGTTACTCCGGAAGGGATACGCAGTATTTT.

The chain joins TRBV12-3 or TRBV12-4 to TRBJ1-1; 11 bases agree with TRBD1. This CDR3 is 14 amino acids long. V dropped 6 bases and J dropped 4; count of bases not matched to a gene: 4. For the CDR3, the DNA is TGTGCCAGCAGCTACGGGACAGGGGGCACTGAAGCTTTCTTT. It specifies CASSYGTGGTEAFF.

In its sample, this clonotype was seen a few times. The chain links TRBV5-1 to TRBJ1-2; 9 positions match TRBD1. Germline assignment: CDR1 SGHRS and CDR2 YFSETQ. V gave up 4 bases and J gave up 8 bases; unmatched junction bases: 12. This CDR3 has 15 amino acids. CDR3: CASSAPGTGQRGYTF. Written as DNA, the CDR3 is TGCGCCAGCAGCGCCCCCGGGACAGGGCAGCGGGGCTACACCTTC.

Written as DNA, the CDR3 is TGTGCCAGCAGTGAAGCCGCGGGGAATTCACCCCTCCACTTT. It codes for CASSEAAGNSPLHF. V and J are TRBV6-1 and TRBJ1-6; D is uncertain. Trimming pared 0 bases from V and 7 bases from J, leaving 7 bases between. The CDR3 spans 14 residues. The germline gives CDR1 MNHNS, CDR2 SASEGT.

The J gene is TRBJ1-1, the V gene TRBV7-9; D remains ambiguous. CDR1 SEHNR and CDR2 FQNEAQ come from the germline V gene (reference sequence). V lost 6 bases and J lost 1, with 15 bases in between. This CDR3 contains 15 residues. The CDR3 here is CASSPVSTRNTEAFF. The CDR3 coding sequence is TGTGCCAGCAGTCCCGTTAGTACAAGGAACACTGAAGCTTTCTTT.

This clonotype has at least ten counts. The chain links TRBV4-2 to TRBJ2-5; D not resolved. Trimming removed 0 bases from V and 4 bases from J, with 9 bases in between. This CDR3 spans 14 amino acids. CDR1 LGHNA and CDR2 YNFKEQ come from the germline V gene. CDR3 bases: TGTGCCAGCAGCCAAGATTGGAACTTAGAGACCCAGTACTTC. Protein: CASSQDWNLETQYF.

The chain joins TRBV2 to TRBJ2-1, with 7 positions matching TRBD1. This CDR3 comprises 15 residues. J was trimmed by 4 bases and V by 3 bases; bases with no gene match: 6. Germline V gene sequence: CDR1 SNHLY, CDR2 FYNNEI. The CDR3 region has the DNA TGTGCCAGCAGTGAGTTACAGGGGAGATACAATGAGCAGTTCTTC. Amino acids: CASSELQGRYNEQFF.

This clonotype has only a few counts. The V gene is TRBV5-1, the J gene TRBJ1-5; D perhaps matches TRBD1 (5 bases). Germline CDR1 is SGHRS and CDR2 is YFSETQ. There are 13 residues in the CDR3. The germline V and J ends were trimmed by 7 bases and 4 bases, with 12 bases remaining between them. In nucleotides, the CDR3 is TGCGCCAGCGCCCAGGACACGAATCAGCCCCAGCATTTT. It yields the protein CASAQDTNQPQHF.

The sample holds a few counts of this clonotype. The CDR3 sequence: CASSLGPLSGRWSHEQFF. CDR3 DNA: TGTGCCAGCAGCTTGGGCCCTTTGAGCGGGAGGTGGTCCCATGAGCAGTTCTTC. This rearrangement joins TRBV5-6 to TRBJ2-1; 9 bases map to TRBD2. The J segment lost 8 bases and the V segment lost 0 bases, leaving 15 bases of the junction unmatched. CDR3 size: 18 residues. Germline loops: CDR1 SGHDT, CDR2 YYEEEE.